A selection of T cell receptor beta chains follows, all from one sample in a study of beta chain features in type 1 diabetes. Clones were sequenced by immunoSEQ multiplex PCR, and TCRdb holds only the in-frame ones, with some missing. Of some 160,000 clones in the sample, about 9% were seen once. Sequencing was performed on central memory CD4+ T cells from blood. The source of these receptors is a woman aged 25 to 45 with type 1 diabetes. The CDR3 runs from the conserved cysteine through the conserved F or W. A D gene is named only where the DNA matches it firmly. The size entry is marked missing in some rows and otherwise reads once, few, many or a size class.

d_gene	v_gene	j_gene	abundance	CDR3nt	CDR3aa
NA	TRBV4-3	TRBJ2-7	NA	TGCGCCAGCGGGGCGTTGGTTCAGTACTTC	CASGALVQYF
NA	TRBV30	TRBJ2-5	NA	TGTGCCTGGAGTGTCACATTAAATCAAGAGACCCAGTACTTC	CAWSVTLNQETQYF
TRBD2	TRBV28	TRBJ2-2	NA	TGTGCCAGCAGTTTCCCGATCGTAGCGGGAGGAACCGGGGAGCTGTTTTTT	CASSFPIVAGGTGELFF
NA	TRBV19	TRBJ1-1	NA	TGTGCCAGCTCAAAAAGGGAGGCTGAAGCTTTCTTT	CASSKREAEAFF
TRBD2	TRBV5-1	TRBJ2-3	few	TGCGCCAGCAGACACAAGCGGGATGGCACAGATACGCAGTATTTT	CASRHKRDGTDTQYF
NA	TRBV30	TRBJ1-1	few	TGTGCCTGGATTCGGACAGACGGAACTGAAGCTTTCTTT	CAWIRTDGTEAFF
NA	TRBV29-1	TRBJ1-1	NA	TGCAGCGCAGTGACAGGAGAGAACACTGAAGCTTTCTTT	CSAVTGENTEAFF
TRBD1	TRBV6-1	TRBJ2-6	few	TGTGCCAGCAGGGACAGGTCTGGGGCCAACGTCCTGACTTTC	CASRDRSGANVLTF
TRBD1	TRBV25-1	TRBJ2-1	few	TGTGCCAGCAGTGATCCAACAGGGGCGTATGACAATGAGCAGTTCTTC	CASSDPTGAYDNEQFF
TRBD1	TRBV5-1	TRBJ1-1	NA	TGCGCCAGCAGCTTGGCGAGGGGGCGATGGAACACTGAAGCTTTCTTT	CASSLARGRWNTEAFF
TRBD2	TRBV11-3	TRBJ2-3	few	TGTGCCAGCACCGTCAGCGGGAGGGGTGATACGCAGTATTTT	CASTVSGRGDTQYF
NA	TRBV30	TRBJ1-5	NA	TGTGCCTGGAGTTTGAAGGGGGATCAGCCCCAGCATTTT	CAWSLKGDQPQHF
NA	TRBV19	TRBJ2-3	few	TGTGCCAGTAGTATAGACCGCGGGACAGATACGCAGTATTTT	CASSIDRGTDTQYF
NA	TRBV7-7	TRBJ2-2	few	TGTGCTAGCAGCTTAGTATCGGGGAACACCGGGGAGCTGTTTTTT	CASSLVSGNTGELFF
NA	TRBV28	TRBJ1-2	NA	TGTGCCAGCAGTTCCTTGCGGCTACCTGGCTACACCTTC	CASSSLRLPGYTF
NA	TRBV6-5	TRBJ2-5	NA	TGTGCCAGCAGGACCCAGGAGGGGAAAGAGACCCAGTACTTC	CASRTQEGKETQYF
NA	TRBV30	TRBJ2-5	few	TGTGCCTGGAGCTTGGGGGGAACGATGGGAGAGACCCAGTACTTC	CAWSLGGTMGETQYF
NA	TRBV5-1	TRBJ1-1	few	TGCGCCAGCAGCTTGACGGCGGGGGAAAACACTGAAGCTTTCTTT	CASSLTAGENTEAFF
TRBD2	TRBV30	TRBJ2-7	NA	TGTGCCTGGGAAGGGACTAGCGGCTCCTACGAGCAGTACTTC	CAWEGTSGSYEQYF
TRBD2	TRBV29-1	TRBJ2-7	few	TGCAGCGTTGCCCCTACTAGCGGGGGAACCTACGAGCAGTACTTC	CSVAPTSGGTYEQYF
TRBD2	TRBV19	TRBJ2-5	NA	TGTGCCAGTAGTGGGCCGGGGACTAGCGGGGAGACCCAGTACTTC	CASSGPGTSGETQYF
TRBD2	TRBV11-2	TRBJ2-1	NA	TGTGCCAGCAGCTTAGCTAGCGGGAGGGCCTATGAGCAGTTCTTC	CASSLASGRAYEQFF
TRBD1	TRBV7-9	TRBJ2-1	few	TGTGCCAGCAGCTTACGACAGGGGGCCTACAATGAGCAGTTCTTC	CASSLRQGAYNEQFF
TRBD2	TRBV7-2	TRBJ2-5	few	TGTGCCAGCAGCGGCGGGGGGGAGGCCCAGTACTTC	CASSGGGEAQYF
NA	TRBV9	TRBJ1-2	NA	TGTGCCAGCAGCGCAGGGATCAACTATGGCTACACCTTC	CASSAGINYGYTF
TRBD1	TRBV2	TRBJ1-2	few	TGTGCCAGCACGCCAGGACAGGATTATGGCTACACCTTC	CASTPGQDYGYTF
NA	TRBV11-2	TRBJ1-2	NA	TGTGCCAGCAGCTTAGGGCTTAATTATGGCTACACCTTC	CASSLGLNYGYTF
TRBD1	TRBV4-1	TRBJ2-7	few	TGCGCCAGCAGCCCCGGACAGGGGAGGACCTACGAGCAGTACTTC	CASSPGQGRTYEQYF
NA	TRBV29-1	TRBJ2-1	few	TGCAGCGCAAAAGGACAGAAAGACTACAATGAGCAGTTCTTC	CSAKGQKDYNEQFF
NA	TRBV28	TRBJ1-4	few	TGTGCCAGCAGCCAGGGGTTAACTAATGAAAAACTGTTTTTT	CASSQGLTNEKLFF
NA	TRBV23-1	TRBJ2-7	many	TGCGCCAGCAGCCATCCGAGGGAAGGTTCCTACGAGCAGTACTTC	CASSHPREGSYEQYF
TRBD1	TRBV29-1	TRBJ1-1	NA	TGCAGCGTGACGGACAGGGCGGACACTGAAGCTTTCTTT	CSVTDRADTEAFF
NA	TRBV25-1	TRBJ2-2	few	TGTGCCAGCAGTGAACGAGGGGGGGGCACTGTAAACACCGGGGAGCTGTTTTTT	CASSERGGGTVNTGELFF
NA	TRBV5-1	TRBJ2-5	NA	TGCGCCAGCAGCTTAGAGGGCGAAGAGACCCAGTACTTC	CASSLEGEETQYF
TRBD2	TRBV30	TRBJ2-1	few	TGTGCCTGGAGTCGGCTGAACAGCGGGAGACTCAATGAGCAGTTCTTC	CAWSRLNSGRLNEQFF
NA	TRBV4-1	TRBJ1-5	NA	TGCGCCAGCAGCCAAGATCCAGGGGGCAATCAGCCCCAGCATTTT	CASSQDPGGNQPQHF
NA	TRBV6-5	TRBJ1-6	few	TGTGCCAGCAGCTACGACCGAAACAGGGCCTCACCCCTCCACTTT	CASSYDRNRASPLHF
TRBD1	TRBV9	TRBJ2-3	NA	TGTGCCAGCAGCGCCCAGGGGGCGGATACGCAGTATTTT	CASSAQGADTQYF
TRBD2	TRBV5-1	TRBJ2-5	many	TGCGCCAGCAGCGGGAGCGGGAGGGCCGGGACCCAGTACTTC	CASSGSGRAGTQYF
TRBD2	TRBV30	TRBJ2-1	few	TGTGCCTGGAGACTAGCGGCAAGGTGGAATGAGCAGTTCTTC	CAWRLAARWNEQFF
NA	TRBV15	TRBJ1-1	few	TGTGCCATCAGAATCGGTACTACTGAAGCTTTCTTT	CAIRIGTTEAFF
TRBD1	TRBV30	TRBJ2-7	NA	TGTGCCTGGAGTCCGGGACAGGGAACCTACGAGCAGTACTTC	CAWSPGQGTYEQYF
TRBD2	TRBV9	TRBJ2-3	few	TGTGCCAGCAGCGTTGGCGGGAGGTGGGCAGATACGCAGTATTTT	CASSVGGRWADTQYF
NA	TRBV28	TRBJ2-7	few	TGTGCCAGCAGTGGAGGGCAATACGAGCAGTACTTC	CASSGGQYEQYF
NA	TRBV4-2	TRBJ2-5	few	TGTGCCAGCACCCCGCGGCTTCAAGAGACCCAGTACTTC	CASTPRLQETQYF
NA	TRBV5-1	TRBJ2-7	few	TGCGCCAGCAGCTTGTCCCTAGTCGACTACGAGCAGTACTTC	CASSLSLVDYEQYF
NA	TRBV28	TRBJ1-2	NA	TGTGCCAGCAGTGCCCAGGTATATGGCTACACCTTC	CASSAQVYGYTF
NA	TRBV30	TRBJ1-1	few	TGTGCCTGGATTCGTAAGTTTCGGGACACTGAAGCTTTCTTT	CAWIRKFRDTEAFF
TRBD1	TRBV11-3	TRBJ2-7	few	TGTGCCAGCGCCGGGACAGGGGTCCTCTACGAGCAGTACTTC	CASAGTGVLYEQYF
NA	TRBV13	TRBJ2-4	NA	TGTGCCAGCAGCCGTATTCACTCGGGACTAGCCAAAAACATTCAGTACTTC	CASSRIHSGLAKNIQYF
NA	TRBV4-1	TRBJ1-2	NA	TGCGCCAGCAGCCAGGCAGGACAGAGGTTAAACTATGGCTACACCTTC	CASSQAGQRLNYGYTF
TRBD1	TRBV7-9	TRBJ2-7	few	TGTGCCAGCAGCTTAGTAGACAGGGGGCTGAACTACGAGCAGTACTTC	CASSLVDRGLNYEQYF
TRBD2	TRBV4-1	TRBJ2-7	NA	TGCGCCAGCACCCCTTCTTCGACTAGCCGCTCCTACGAGCAGTACTTC	CASTPSSTSRSYEQYF
NA	TRBV21-1	TRBJ1-2	few	TGTGCCAGCAGCTCATACCTCGGGGAGAACTACTATTCTGGCTACACCTTC	CASSSYLGENYYSGYTF
NA	TRBV7-7	TRBJ2-5	few	TGTGCTAGCAGCATGGGAACTCAGGGGACCCAGTACTTC	CASSMGTQGTQYF